This T cell receptor beta chain originates from a study of preoperative IRX-2 immunotherapy in early breast cancer. Profiling relied on immunoSEQ multiplex PCR, and the TCRdb table lists in-frame clones only, not all of them. In the table there are 35,000 to 40,000 clones, roughly 82% of which are singletons. Treatment specified: preoperative locoregional IRX-2 cytokine immunotherapy. Samples came from a phase Ib trial of preoperative locoregional IRX-2 cytokine immunotherapy. V lost 3 bases, J lost 4 bases, and 13 bases lay in between. Germline CDR1 is WNHNN and CDR2 is SYGVQD (reference sequence). The CDR3 sequence is 14 residues long.

This receptor was identified in a human donor with breast cancer. The sequenced sample was lymph node tissue, obtained after IRX-2 immunotherapy. V and J are TRBV10-1 and TRBJ2-7; D gene unclear. In DNA form, the CDR3 reads TGCGCCAGCAGTGACCGGACGGATAGATACGAGCAGTACTTC. Its translation: CASSDRTDRYEQYF.